This TCR beta chain was found in a study of T cell repertoires in cytomegalovirus infection. The CDR3 has 13 residues. V shed 1 base and J shed 7 bases, with 8 bases lying between them. TCRdb independently ran MiXCR on the reads; one entry per CDR3 protein. The repertoire holds roughly 230,000 distinct CDR3 sequences, about 7% seen once, with roughly 6.5% in the top ten. V is TRBV12-3 or TRBV12-4 and J is TRBJ2-1; D remains ambiguous. The source of this sequence is a human donor in good health (CMV status not recorded). Some clones in this sample may be carry-over from other donors' samples. Input material: PBMCs. The DNA of the CDR3 is TGTGCCAGCAGTTTAGGGACGCCTAATGAGCAGTTCTTC. Amino acid sequence: CASSLGTPNEQFF.